These T cell receptor beta chains were read from a single sample in a study of T cells of healthy individuals. TCRdb redid the calling of the 5' RACE reads with MiXCR, one entry per CDR3 protein. Here the sample spans about 63,000 distinct CDR3 sequences, roughly 17% being singletons. These receptors were collected from a human donor in good health. Each CDR3 is given with its conserved first and last residue. D genes are given only for firm matches. Part of the rows lack a size; the others show once, few, many or a class for expanded clones.

TRBJ2-1 | TRBV4-1 | TRBD1 | few | CASSLFGTGYLNEQFF | TGCGCCAGCAGCCTGTTTGGGACAGGGTACCTCAATGAGCAGTTCTTC
TRBJ2-3 | TRBV27 | - | many | CASTLGGIGADTQYF | TGTGCCAGCACGCTCGGCGGGATTGGCGCAGATACGCAGTATTTT
TRBJ1-1 | TRBV19 | TRBD1 | - | CASSIGTANTEAFF | TGTGCCAGTAGTATCGGGACAGCGAACACTGAAGCTTTCTTT
TRBJ1-4 | TRBV20-1 | - | many | CSARGPGEEEKLFF | TGCAGTGCCCGGGGACCAGGGGAGGAAGAAAAACTGTTTTTT
TRBJ2-7 | TRBV28 | - | many | CASSLKGVYEQYF | TGTGCCAGCAGTCTAAAGGGAGTCTACGAGCAGTACTTC
TRBJ2-1 | TRBV12-3/TRBV12-4 | TRBD2 | few | CASSWGTSDNEQFF | TGTGCCAGCAGTTGGGGGACTAGCGACAATGAGCAGTTCTTC
TRBJ1-1 | TRBV18 | TRBD1 | few | CASSSLQGAFDTEAFF | TGTGCCAGCTCATCGCTACAGGGGGCGTTCGACACTGAAGCTTTCTTT
TRBJ2-7 | TRBV11-2 | - | - | CASSSRRHAYEQYF | TGTGCCAGCAGCTCCCGCAGACATGCCTACGAGCAGTACTTC
TRBJ1-2 | TRBV6-1 | - | few | CASSENPLGYTF | TGTGCCAGCAGTGAAAACCCCTTAGGTTACACCTTC
TRBJ2-1 | TRBV27 | TRBD2 | many | CASSLELAGLNEQFF | TGTGCCAGCAGTTTAGAACTAGCGGGTCTAAATGAGCAGTTCTTC
TRBJ2-3 | TRBV20-1 | - | - | CSARTRGSTDTQYF | TGCAGTGCCAGAACCAGGGGTAGCACAGATACGCAGTATTTT
TRBJ2-3 | TRBV10-3 | TRBD2 | - | CATTTSGGTDTQYF | TGTGCCACCACAACTAGCGGAGGCACAGATACGCAGTATTTT
TRBJ2-7 | TRBV4-1 | - | few | CASSQVGGNVYEQYF | TGCGCCAGCAGCCAAGTAGGCGGAAATGTCTACGAGCAGTACTTC
TRBJ1-1 | TRBV6-1 | - | - | CASNLDVGTTEAFF | TGTGCCAGCAACTTAGACGTGGGGACCACTGAAGCTTTCTTT
TRBJ1-5 | TRBV4-2 | - | few | CASSQDPGVNQPQHF | TGTGCCAGCAGCCAAGATCCGGGAGTCAATCAGCCCCAGCATTTT
TRBJ1-4 | TRBV4-3 | - | few | CASSQNRATNEKLFF | TGCGCCAGCAGCCAAAATAGGGCCACAAACGAAAAACTGTTTTTT
TRBJ2-5 | TRBV5-4 | TRBD1 | many | CASSRAGQGGLKQETQYF | TGTGCCAGCAGCCGCGCAGGACAGGGGGGACTTAAACAAGAGACCCAGTACTTC
TRBJ1-2 | TRBV29-1 | - | many | CSVAGLAYGYTF | TGCAGCGTTGCGGGGCTGGCCTATGGCTACACCTTC
TRBJ1-2 | TRBV5-1 | TRBD1 | many | CASNPGGSYGYTF | TGCGCCAGCAACCCAGGGGGCAGCTATGGCTACACCTTC
TRBJ1-1 | TRBV7-9 | - | many | CASSLSFMNTEAFF | TGTGCCAGCAGCCTGAGCTTTATGAACACTGAAGCTTTCTTT
TRBJ2-3 | TRBV29-1 | - | - | CSAGLVGAYTDTQYF | TGCAGCGCAGGTTTAGTGGGGGCCTACACAGATACGCAGTATTTT
TRBJ1-1 | TRBV30 | - | many | CAWSFAGRMNTEAFF | TGTGCCTGGAGTTTTGCAGGTCGAATGAACACTGAAGCTTTCTTT
TRBJ2-1 | TRBV4-1 | - | few | CASSLWVKDEQFF | TGCGCCAGCAGCCTCTGGGTAAAGGATGAGCAGTTCTTC
TRBJ2-5 | TRBV13 | - | many | CASSCETTGKSLETQYF | TGTGCCAGCAGCTGCGAAACCACAGGGAAGAGTCTGGAGACCCAGTACTTC
TRBJ2-1 | TRBV5-1 | TRBD2 | few | CASSSVAGWEQFF | TGCGCCAGCAGCTCTGTAGCGGGATGGGAGCAGTTCTTC
TRBJ1-3 | TRBV7-9 | TRBD1 | many | CASSPPGQASGNTIYF | TGTGCCAGCAGCCCTCCGGGACAGGCCTCTGGAAACACCATATATTTT
TRBJ2-3 | TRBV11-2 | TRBD1 | - | CASSPGTAFPDTQYF | TGTGCCAGCAGCCCGGGGACAGCTTTTCCGGATACGCAGTATTTT
TRBJ2-4 | TRBV2 | TRBD1 | - | CASRKTTGGNIQYF | TGTGCCAGCAGGAAGACGACAGGGGGAAACATTCAGTACTTC
TRBJ1-2 | TRBV29-1 | - | medium-sized | CSVEGVGGYTF | TGCAGCGTTGAAGGGGTGGGTGGCTACACCTTC
TRBJ2-6 | TRBV7-8 | TRBD1 | few | CASSLLTGTGNGANVLTF | TGTGCCAGCAGCCTACTAACCGGGACAGGGAACGGGGCCAACGTCCTGACTTTC
TRBJ1-5 | TRBV12-3/TRBV12-4 | TRBD1 | many | CASSSRQGRDNQPQHF | TGTGCCAGCAGTTCTCGACAGGGACGCGACAATCAGCCCCAGCATTTT
TRBJ2-1 | TRBV10-2 | TRBD2 | many | CASSSSGGGYNEQFF | TGCGCCAGCAGTTCTAGCGGGGGGGGCTACAATGAGCAGTTCTTC
TRBJ2-4 | TRBV6-5 | - | - | CASSLVRVSGAKNIQYF | TGTGCCAGCAGTTTAGTCAGAGTCAGCGGGGCCAAAAACATTCAGTACTTC
TRBJ1-2 | TRBV7-9 | TRBD1 | medium-sized | CASSLTGTGSYGYTF | TGTGCCAGCAGCTTGACCGGGACAGGGTCCTATGGCTACACCTTC
TRBJ2-1 | TRBV2 | - | - | CASRTANNEQFF | TGTGCCAGCCGAACAGCGAATAATGAGCAGTTCTTC
TRBJ2-5 | TRBV10-3 | TRBD1 | few | CAISEFGQGETQYF | TGTGCCATCAGTGAGTTTGGACAGGGAGAGACCCAGTACTTC
TRBJ2-3 | TRBV7-2 | TRBD2 | many | CASSLASGTRPTDTQYF | TGTGCCAGCAGCTTAGCTTCCGGGACTAGACCCACAGATACGCAGTATTTT
TRBJ1-4 | TRBV3-1 | - | - | CASSQGGSRGEKLFF | TGTGCCAGCAGCCAAGGGGGATCCAGAGGGGAAAAACTGTTTTTT
TRBJ1-2 | TRBV5-1 | - | many | CASSLRGGDGYTF | TGCGCCAGCAGCTTGCGGGGCGGGGATGGCTACACCTTC
TRBJ1-4 | TRBV10-3 | TRBD1 | many | CAIGAGGNTNEKLFF | TGTGCCATCGGAGCAGGGGGTAACACTAATGAAAAACTGTTTTTT
TRBJ1-2 | TRBV4-1 | - | few | CASSRTEGQGYGYTF | TGCGCCAGCAGCCGGACCGAAGGGCAGGGCTATGGCTACACCTTC
TRBJ1-4 | TRBV3-1 | - | - | CASSLDILNEKLFF | TGTGCCAGCAGCTTGGACATCCTTAATGAAAAACTGTTTTTT
TRBJ1-5 | TRBV20-1 | - | few | CSAGPVLSNQPQHF | TGCAGTGCTGGTCCCGTGTTAAGCAATCAGCCCCAGCATTTT
TRBJ2-3 | TRBV3-1 | - | - | CASSQDADTQYF | TGTGCCAGCAGCCAAGACGCGGATACGCAGTATTTT
TRBJ2-1 | TRBV7-9 | TRBD1 | - | CASSLGTQGGVYNEQFF | TGTGCCAGCAGCTTAGGGACACAGGGGGGAGTGTACAATGAGCAGTTCTTC
TRBJ1-2 | TRBV6-2/TRBV6-3 | - | many | CAIQQPGQSGHGYTF | TGTGCCATCCAACAGCCCGGACAGTCCGGGCATGGCTACACCTTC